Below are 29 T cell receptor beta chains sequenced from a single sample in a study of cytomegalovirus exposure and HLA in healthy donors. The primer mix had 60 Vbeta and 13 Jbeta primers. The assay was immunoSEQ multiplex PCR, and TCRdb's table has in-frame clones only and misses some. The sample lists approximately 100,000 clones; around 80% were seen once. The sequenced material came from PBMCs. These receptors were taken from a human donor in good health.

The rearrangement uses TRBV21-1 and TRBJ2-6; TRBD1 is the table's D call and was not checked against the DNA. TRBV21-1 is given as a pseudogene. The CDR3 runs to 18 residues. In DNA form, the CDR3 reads TGTGCCAGCAGCAAAGGTCGACACTTCTACTCTGGGGCCAACGTCCTGACTTTC. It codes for CASSKGRHFYSGANVLTF.

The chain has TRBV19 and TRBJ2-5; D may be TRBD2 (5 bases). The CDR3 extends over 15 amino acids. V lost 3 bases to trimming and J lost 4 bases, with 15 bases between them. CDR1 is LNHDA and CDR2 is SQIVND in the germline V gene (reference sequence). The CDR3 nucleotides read TGTGCCAGTAGTATTTCGAGGGCCCCTAGAGAGACCCAGTACTTC. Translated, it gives CASSISRAPRETQYF.

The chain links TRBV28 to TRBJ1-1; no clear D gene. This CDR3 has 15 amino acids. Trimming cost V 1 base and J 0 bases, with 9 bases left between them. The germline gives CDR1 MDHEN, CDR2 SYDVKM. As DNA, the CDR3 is TGTGCCAGCAGTTTATATGACAAGATGAACACTGAAGCTTTCTTT. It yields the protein CASSLYDKMNTEAFF.

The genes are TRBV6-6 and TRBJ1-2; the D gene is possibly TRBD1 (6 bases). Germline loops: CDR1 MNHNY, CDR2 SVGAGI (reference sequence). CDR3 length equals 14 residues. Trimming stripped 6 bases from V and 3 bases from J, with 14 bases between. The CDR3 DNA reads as TGTGCCAGCAGCTCCGACAGGTCTGACTATGGCTACACCTTC. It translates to CASSSDRSDYGYTF.

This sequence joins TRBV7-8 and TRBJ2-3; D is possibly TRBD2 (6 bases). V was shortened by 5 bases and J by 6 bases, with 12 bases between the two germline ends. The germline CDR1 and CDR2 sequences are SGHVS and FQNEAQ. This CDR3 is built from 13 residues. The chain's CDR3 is CASSTDRGDTQYF. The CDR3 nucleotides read TGTGCCAGCAGCACGGACCGGGGGGATACGCAGTATTTT.

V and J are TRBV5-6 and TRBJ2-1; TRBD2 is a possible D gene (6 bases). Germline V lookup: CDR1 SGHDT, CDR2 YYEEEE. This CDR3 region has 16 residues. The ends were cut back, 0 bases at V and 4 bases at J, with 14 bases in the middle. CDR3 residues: CASSLGQGGGYNEQFF. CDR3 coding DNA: TGTGCCAGCAGCTTGGGCCAGGGAGGAGGGTACAATGAGCAGTTCTTC.

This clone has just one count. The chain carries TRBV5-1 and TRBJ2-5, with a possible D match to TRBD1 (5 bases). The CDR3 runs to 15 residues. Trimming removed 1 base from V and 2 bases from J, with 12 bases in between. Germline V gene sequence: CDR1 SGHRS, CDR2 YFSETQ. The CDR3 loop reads CASSLQPGRQETQYF. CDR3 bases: TGCGCCAGCAGCTTGCAGCCAGGGCGGCAAGAGACCCAGTACTTC.

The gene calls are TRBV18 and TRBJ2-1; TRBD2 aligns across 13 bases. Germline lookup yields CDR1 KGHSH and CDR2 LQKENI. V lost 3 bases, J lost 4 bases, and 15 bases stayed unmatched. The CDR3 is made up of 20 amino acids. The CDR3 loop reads CASSPGPYSGLAGFYNEQFF. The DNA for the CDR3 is TGTGCCAGCTCACCGGGCCCCTACTCGGGACTAGCGGGATTTTACAATGAGCAGTTCTTC.

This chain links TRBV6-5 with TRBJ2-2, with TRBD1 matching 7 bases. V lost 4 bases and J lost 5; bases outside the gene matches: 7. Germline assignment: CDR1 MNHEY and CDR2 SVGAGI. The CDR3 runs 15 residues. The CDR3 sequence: CASSLRQGGTGELFF. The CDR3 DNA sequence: TGTGCCAGCAGTTTAAGACAGGGTGGGACCGGGGAGCTGTTTTTT.

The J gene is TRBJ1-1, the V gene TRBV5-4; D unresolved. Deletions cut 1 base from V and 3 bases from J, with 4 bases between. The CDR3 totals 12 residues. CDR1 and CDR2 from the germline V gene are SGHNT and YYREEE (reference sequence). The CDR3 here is CASSLPDTEAFF. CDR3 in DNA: TGTGCCAGCAGCTTGCCCGACACTGAAGCTTTCTTT.

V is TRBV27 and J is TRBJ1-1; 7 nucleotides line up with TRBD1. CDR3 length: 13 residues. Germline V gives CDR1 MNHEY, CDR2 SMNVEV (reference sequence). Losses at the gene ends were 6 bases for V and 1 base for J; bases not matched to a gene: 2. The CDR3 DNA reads TGTGCCAGCAGCAGACAGGGGAACACTGAAGCTTTCTTT. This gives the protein CASSRQGNTEAFF.

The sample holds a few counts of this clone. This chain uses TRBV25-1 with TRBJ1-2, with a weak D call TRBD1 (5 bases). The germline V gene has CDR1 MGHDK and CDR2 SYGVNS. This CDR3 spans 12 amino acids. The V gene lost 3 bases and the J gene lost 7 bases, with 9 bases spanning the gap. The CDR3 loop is CASSDEGAGYTF. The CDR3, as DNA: TGTGCCAGCAGTGATGAAGGGGCTGGCTACACCTTC.

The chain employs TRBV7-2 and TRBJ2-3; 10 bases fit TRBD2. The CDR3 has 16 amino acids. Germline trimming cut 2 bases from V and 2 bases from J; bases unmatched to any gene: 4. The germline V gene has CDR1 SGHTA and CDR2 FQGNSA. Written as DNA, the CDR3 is TGTGCCAGCAGCTTAACAAGCGGGAGGGCCACAGATACGCAGTATTTT. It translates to CASSLTSGRATDTQYF. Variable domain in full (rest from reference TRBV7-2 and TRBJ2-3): GAGVSQSPSNKVTEKGKDVELRCDPISGHTALYWYRQSLGQGLEFLIYFQGNSAPDKSGLPSDRFSAERTGGSVSTLTIQRTQQEDSAVYLCASSLTSGRATDTQYFGPGTRLTVL.

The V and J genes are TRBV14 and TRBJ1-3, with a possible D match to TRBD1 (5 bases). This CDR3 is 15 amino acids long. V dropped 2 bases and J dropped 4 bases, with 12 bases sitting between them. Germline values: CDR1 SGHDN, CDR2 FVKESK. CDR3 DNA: TGTGCCAGCAGCCAACGGGAGGGACTAGGAAACACCATATATTTT. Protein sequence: CASSQREGLGNTIYF.

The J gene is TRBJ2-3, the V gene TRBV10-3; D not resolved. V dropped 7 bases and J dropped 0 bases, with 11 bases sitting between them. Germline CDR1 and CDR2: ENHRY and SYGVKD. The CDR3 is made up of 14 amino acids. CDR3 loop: CAINTESSTDTQYF. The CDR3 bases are TGTGCCATCAACACAGAGTCTAGCACAGATACGCAGTATTTT.

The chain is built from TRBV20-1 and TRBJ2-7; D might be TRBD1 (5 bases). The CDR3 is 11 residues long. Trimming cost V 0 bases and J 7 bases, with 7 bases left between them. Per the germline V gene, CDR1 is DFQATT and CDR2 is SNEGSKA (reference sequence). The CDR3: CSARDRVEQYF. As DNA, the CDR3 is TGCAGTGCTAGAGACAGGGTAGAGCAGTACTTC.

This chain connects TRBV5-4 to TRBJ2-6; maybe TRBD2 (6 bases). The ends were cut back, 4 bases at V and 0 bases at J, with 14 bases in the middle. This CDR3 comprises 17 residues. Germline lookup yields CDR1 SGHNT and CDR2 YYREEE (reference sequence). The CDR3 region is CASSTSRERSGANVLTF. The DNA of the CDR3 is TGTGCCAGCAGCACCTCACGGGAGCGCTCTGGGGCCAACGTCCTGACTTTC.

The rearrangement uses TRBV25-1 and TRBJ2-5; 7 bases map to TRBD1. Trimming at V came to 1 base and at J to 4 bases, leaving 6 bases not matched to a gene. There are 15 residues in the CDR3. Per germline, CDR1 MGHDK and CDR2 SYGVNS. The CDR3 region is CASSEFRAGGETQYF. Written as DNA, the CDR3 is TGTGCCAGCAGTGAATTTCGCGCAGGGGGAGAGACCCAGTACTTC.

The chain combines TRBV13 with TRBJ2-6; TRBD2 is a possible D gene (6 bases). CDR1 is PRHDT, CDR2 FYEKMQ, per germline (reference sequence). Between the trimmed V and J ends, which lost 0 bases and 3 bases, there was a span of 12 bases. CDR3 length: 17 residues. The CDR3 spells CASSLGLLGGGANVLTF. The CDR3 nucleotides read TGTGCCAGCAGCTTAGGCCTGTTGGGAGGTGGGGCCAACGTCCTGACTTTC.

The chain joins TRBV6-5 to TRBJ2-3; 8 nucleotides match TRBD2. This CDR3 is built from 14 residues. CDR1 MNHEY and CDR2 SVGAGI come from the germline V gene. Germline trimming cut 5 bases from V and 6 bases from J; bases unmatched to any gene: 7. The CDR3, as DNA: TGTGCCAGCAGTCTAGCGGGTGGGATGGATACGCAGTATTTT. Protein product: CASSLAGGMDTQYF.

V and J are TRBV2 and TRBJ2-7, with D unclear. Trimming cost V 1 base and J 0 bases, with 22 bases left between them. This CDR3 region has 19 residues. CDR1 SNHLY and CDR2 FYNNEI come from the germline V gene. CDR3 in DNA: TGTGCCAGCAGTGAAGGCAGGTCAAGGCCCCACCTTAGCTCCTACGAGCAGTACTTC. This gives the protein CASSEGRSRPHLSSYEQYF.

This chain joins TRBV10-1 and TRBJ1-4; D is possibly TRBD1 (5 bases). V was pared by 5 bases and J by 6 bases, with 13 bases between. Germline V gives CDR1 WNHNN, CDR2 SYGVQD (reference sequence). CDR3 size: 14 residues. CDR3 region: CASSRGGSDEKLFF. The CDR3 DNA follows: TGCGCCAGCAGTCGCGGGGGTTCGGATGAAAAACTGTTTTTT.

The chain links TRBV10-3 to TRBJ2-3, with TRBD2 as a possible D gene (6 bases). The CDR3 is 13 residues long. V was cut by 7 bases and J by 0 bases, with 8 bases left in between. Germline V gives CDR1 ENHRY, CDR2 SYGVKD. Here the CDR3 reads CAINSGSTDTQYF. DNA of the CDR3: TGTGCCATCAATAGCGGAAGCACAGATACGCAGTATTTT.

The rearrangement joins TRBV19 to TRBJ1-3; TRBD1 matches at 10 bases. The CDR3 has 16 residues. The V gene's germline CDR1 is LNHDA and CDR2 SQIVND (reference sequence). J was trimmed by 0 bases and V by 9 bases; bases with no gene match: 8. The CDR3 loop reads CARDKGDRGSGNTIYF. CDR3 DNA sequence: TGTGCCAGGGATAAGGGGGACAGGGGCTCTGGAAACACCATATATTTT. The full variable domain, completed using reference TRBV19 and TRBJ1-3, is DGGITQSPKYLFRKEGQNVTLSCEQNLNHDAMYWYRQDPGQGLRLIYYSQIVNDFQKGDIAEGYSVSREKKESFPLTVTSAQKNPTAFYLCARDKGDRGSGNTIYFGEGSWLTVV.

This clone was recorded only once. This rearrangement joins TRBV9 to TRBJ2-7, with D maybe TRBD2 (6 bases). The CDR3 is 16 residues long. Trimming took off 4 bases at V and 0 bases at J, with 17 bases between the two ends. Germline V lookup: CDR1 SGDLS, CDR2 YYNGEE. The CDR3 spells CASSPSGTPGSYEQYF. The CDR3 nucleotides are TGTGCCAGCAGCCCATCCGGGACTCCTGGCTCCTACGAGCAGTACTTC.

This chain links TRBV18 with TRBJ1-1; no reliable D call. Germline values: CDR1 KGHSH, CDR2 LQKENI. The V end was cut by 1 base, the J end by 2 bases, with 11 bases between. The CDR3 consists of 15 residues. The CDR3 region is CASSPLPGTNTEAFF. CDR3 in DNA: TGTGCCAGCTCACCACTGCCAGGCACAAACACTGAAGCTTTCTTT.

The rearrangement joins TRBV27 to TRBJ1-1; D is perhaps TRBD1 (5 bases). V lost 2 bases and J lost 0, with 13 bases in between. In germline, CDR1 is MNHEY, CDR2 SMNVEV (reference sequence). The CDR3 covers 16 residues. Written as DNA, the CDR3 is TGTGCCAGCAGTTTACCGATCCTAGGGGTGAACACTGAAGCTTTCTTT. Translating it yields CASSLPILGVNTEAFF.

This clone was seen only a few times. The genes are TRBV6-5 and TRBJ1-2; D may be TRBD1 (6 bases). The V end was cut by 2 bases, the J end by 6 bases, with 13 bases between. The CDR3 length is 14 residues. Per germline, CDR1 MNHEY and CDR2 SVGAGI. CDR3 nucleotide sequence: TGTGCCAGCAGTTACGAGTCGGGGGGCCATGGCTACACCTTC. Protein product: CASSYESGGHGYTF.

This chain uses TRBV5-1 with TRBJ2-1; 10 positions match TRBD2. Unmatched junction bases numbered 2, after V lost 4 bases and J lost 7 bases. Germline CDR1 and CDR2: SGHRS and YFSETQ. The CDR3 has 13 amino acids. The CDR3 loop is CASSGAGGNEQFF. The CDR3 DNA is TGCGCCAGCAGCGGAGCGGGGGGGAATGAGCAGTTCTTC.